This T cell receptor (beta chain) was sequenced for a study of monozygotic twins with inflammatory bowel disease. The study's findings and limits: T cell subtypes that differed could not be told apart.

TCRdb reprocessed the 5' RACE reads, with one entry per CDR3 protein and no DNA. Its clone listing holds about 160,000 distinct CDR3 sequences. The CDR3 sequence is 15 residues long. Germline CDR1 is DFQATT and CDR2 is SNEGSKA (reference sequence). For this clonotype: The antigen is not known.

This chain joins TRBV20-1 and TRBJ1-2. The sequenced material came from blood. The receptor was isolated from a human donor with ulcerative colitis or Crohn's disease, or a healthy co-twin of an affected twin (not recorded which). This CDR3 is CSARNYEAYSYGYTF.